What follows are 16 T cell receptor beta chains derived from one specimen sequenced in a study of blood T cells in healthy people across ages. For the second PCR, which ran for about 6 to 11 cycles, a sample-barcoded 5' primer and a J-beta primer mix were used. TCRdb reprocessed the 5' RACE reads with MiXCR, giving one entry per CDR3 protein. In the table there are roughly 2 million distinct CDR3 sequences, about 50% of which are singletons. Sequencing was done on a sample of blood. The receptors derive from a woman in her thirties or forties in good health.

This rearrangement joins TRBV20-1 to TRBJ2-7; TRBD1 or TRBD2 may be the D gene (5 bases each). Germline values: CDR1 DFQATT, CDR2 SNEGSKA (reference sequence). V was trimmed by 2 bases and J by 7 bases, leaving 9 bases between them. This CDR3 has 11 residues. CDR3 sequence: CSARSGPEQYF. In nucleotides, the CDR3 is TGCAGTGCTAGATCGGGACCAGAGCAGTACTTC.

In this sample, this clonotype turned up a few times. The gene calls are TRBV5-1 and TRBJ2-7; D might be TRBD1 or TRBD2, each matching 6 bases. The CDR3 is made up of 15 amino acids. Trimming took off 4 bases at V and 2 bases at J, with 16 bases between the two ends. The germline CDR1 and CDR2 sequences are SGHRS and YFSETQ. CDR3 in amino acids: CASSTTRGLAYEQYF. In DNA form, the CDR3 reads TGCGCCAGCAGCACGACCAGGGGACTTGCCTACGAGCAGTACTTC.

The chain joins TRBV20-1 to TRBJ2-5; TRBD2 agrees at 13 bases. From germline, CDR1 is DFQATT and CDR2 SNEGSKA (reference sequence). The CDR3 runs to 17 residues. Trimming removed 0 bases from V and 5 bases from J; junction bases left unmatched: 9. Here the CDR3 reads CSARDYLTSGGPETQYF. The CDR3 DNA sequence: TGCAGTGCTAGAGACTATTTGACTAGCGGGGGGCCGGAGACCCAGTACTTC.

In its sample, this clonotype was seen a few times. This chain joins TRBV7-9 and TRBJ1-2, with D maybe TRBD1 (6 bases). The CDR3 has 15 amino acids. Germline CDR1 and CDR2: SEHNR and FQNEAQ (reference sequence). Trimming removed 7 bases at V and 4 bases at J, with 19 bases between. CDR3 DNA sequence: TGTGCCAGCACCCAACAAGGGGCAGGGGCCTATGGCTACACCTTC. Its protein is CASTQQGAGAYGYTF.

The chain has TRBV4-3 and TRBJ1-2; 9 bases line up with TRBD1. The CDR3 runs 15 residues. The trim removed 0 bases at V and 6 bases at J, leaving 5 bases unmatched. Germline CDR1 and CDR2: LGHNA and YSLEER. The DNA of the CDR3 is TGCGCCAGCAGCCAAGATCAAGGACAGGGGAATGGCTACACCTTC. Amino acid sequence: CASSQDQGQGNGYTF.

CDR3 loop: CASSYSMEGIGEQFF. Here the CDR3 DNA reads TGTGCCAGCAGTTACTCGATGGAGGGAATAGGGGAGCAGTTCTTC. The J gene is TRBJ2-1, the V gene TRBV6-6; perhaps TRBD2 as D (6 bases). The CDR3 consists of 15 residues. Germline V gene data show CDR1 as MNHNY and CDR2 as SVGAGI (reference sequence). The germline V and J ends were trimmed by 0 bases and 10 bases, with 16 bases remaining between them.

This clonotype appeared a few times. The CDR3 sequence: CASSLLAIQETQYF. The CDR3 DNA is TGTGCCAGCAGCTTATTGGCCATCCAAGAGACCCAGTACTTC. V usage is TRBV7-2 and J usage is TRBJ2-4; no clear D. The J call may be wrong; the DNA end is better matched by TRBJ2-5. Germline CDR1 is SGHTA and CDR2 is FQGNSA. CDR3 length equals 14 residues.

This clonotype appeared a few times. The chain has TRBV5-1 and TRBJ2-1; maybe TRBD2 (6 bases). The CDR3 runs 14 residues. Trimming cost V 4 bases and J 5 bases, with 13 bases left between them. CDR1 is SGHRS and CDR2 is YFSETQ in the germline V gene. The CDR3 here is CASSLGGFDNEQFF. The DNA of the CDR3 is TGCGCCAGCAGCCTGGGGGGTTTTGACAATGAGCAGTTCTTC.

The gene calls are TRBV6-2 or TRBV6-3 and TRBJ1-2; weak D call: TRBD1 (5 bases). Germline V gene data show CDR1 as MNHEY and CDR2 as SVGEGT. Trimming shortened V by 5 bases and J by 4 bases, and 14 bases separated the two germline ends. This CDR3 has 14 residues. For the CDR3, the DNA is TGTGCCAGCAGTCTCAGGGAAACCCGCTATGGCTACACCTTC. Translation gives CASSLRETRYGYTF.

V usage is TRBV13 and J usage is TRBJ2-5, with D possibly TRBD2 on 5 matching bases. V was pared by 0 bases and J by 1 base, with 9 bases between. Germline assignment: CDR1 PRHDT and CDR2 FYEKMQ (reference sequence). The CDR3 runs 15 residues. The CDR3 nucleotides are TGTGCCAGCAGCTTAGGGCCTAGCAGCCAAGAGACCCAGTACTTC. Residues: CASSLGPSSQETQYF. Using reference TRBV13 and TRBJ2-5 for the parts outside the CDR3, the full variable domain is AAGVIQSPRHLIKEKRETATLKCYPIPRHDTVYWYQQGPGQDPQFLISFYEKMQSDKGSIPDRFSAQQFSDYHSELNMSSLELGDSALYFCASSLGPSSQETQYFGPGTRLLVL.

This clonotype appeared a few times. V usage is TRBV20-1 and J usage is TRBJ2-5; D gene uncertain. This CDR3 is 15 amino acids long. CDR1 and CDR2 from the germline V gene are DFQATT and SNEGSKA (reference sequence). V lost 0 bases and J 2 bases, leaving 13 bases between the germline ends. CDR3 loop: CSARDGSVLQETQYF. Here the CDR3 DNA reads TGCAGTGCTAGAGATGGAAGTGTATTACAAGAGACCCAGTACTTC.

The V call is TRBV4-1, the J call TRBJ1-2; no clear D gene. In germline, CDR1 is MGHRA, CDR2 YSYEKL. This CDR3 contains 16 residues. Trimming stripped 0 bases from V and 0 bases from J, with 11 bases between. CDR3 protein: CASSQDLGNPNYGYTF. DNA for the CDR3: TGCGCCAGCAGCCAAGATCTTGGGAATCCTAACTATGGCTACACCTTC.

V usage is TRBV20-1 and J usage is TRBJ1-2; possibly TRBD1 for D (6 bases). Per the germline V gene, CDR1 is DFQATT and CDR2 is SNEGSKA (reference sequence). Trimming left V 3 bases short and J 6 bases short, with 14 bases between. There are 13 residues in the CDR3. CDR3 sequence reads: CSARPGQKNGYTF. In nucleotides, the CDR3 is TGCAGTGCTAGGCCCGGACAGAAAAATGGCTACACCTTC.

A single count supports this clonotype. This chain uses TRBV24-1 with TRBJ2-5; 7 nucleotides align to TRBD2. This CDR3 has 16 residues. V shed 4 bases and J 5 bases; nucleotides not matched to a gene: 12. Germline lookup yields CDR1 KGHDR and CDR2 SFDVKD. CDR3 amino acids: CATSEGERAGMETQYF. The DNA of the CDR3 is TGTGCCACCAGTGAAGGTGAGCGAGCGGGGATGGAGACCCAGTACTTC.

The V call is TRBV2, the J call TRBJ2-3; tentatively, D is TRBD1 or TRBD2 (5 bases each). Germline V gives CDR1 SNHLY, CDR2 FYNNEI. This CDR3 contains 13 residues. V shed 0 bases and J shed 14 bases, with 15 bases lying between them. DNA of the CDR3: TGTGCCAGCAGTGAAGCCCCGGTGGGGACCCCGTATTTT. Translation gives CASSEAPVGTPYF.

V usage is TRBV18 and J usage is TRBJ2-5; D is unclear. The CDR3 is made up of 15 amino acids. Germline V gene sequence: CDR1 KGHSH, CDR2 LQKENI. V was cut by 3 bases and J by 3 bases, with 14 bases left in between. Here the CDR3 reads CASSPLGQEKETQYF. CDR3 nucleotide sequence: TGTGCCAGCTCACCTCTTGGGCAGGAGAAAGAGACCCAGTACTTC.